This TCR beta chain is from a study of blood T cell repertoires in COVID-19. Study context: COVID-19 samples from acute and convalescent phases originated in the United States, Italy and Spain. Nucleic acid was either cDNA or gDNA, and it came from T cells, B-cell-depleted T cells, or PBMCs.

Recruited during active infection, patients (from Seattle) were subsequently followed longitudinally. Authors' analysis steps: Using reference gene primer amplification, nucleated cell counts were estimated. Assay used: immunoSEQ multiplex PCR; TCRdb lists only in-frame clones, some missing. V and J calls and clone size follow that table, whereas D and trimming were derived from the DNA. The table includes just under 350,000 clones, over 70% detected once. This CDR3 comprises 15 residues. The germline V gene encodes CDR1 LNHNV and CDR2 YYDKDF (reference sequence). This clone appeared a single time. Germline is not matched at one junction end, which may reflect a read error.

The clonotype originates from a woman aged 45-60 years with COVID-19, enrolled during active disease. Input material: peripheral blood. This chain uses TRBV15 with TRBJ1-2, with 7 bases fitting TRBD1. The CDR3 region is CATSGTASANYGYTF. Here the CDR3 DNA reads TGTGCCACCAGCGGGACAGCTTCAGCTAATTATGGCTACACCTTC.